Sequencing of this T cell receptor beta chain was carried out in a study of blood T cells in healthy people across ages. Study-wide points: As naive T cell percentage varied, TCR beta diversity correlated strongly with it. Among T cells, TCR beta diversity per million cells dropped roughly linearly as age rose. A conclusive naive versus antigen-experienced comparison was prevented by the unsorted PBMCs.

This clonotype was detected only a few times. The antigen is undetermined. The use of a sample-barcoded 5' primer and a J-beta primer mix characterized a second PCR of roughly 6 to 12 cycles. One entry per CDR3 protein, called by TCRdb with MiXCR from the 5' RACE reads. The sample carries some 700,000 distinct CDR3 sequences, 20% to 25% recorded once. This CDR3 has 12 residues. Germline loops: CDR1 SGHRS, CDR2 YFSETQ. V lost 4 bases and J lost 5, with 9 bases in between. Each of the donors had 8 to 10 milliliters of peripheral blood drawn into EDTA-treated Vacutainer tubes. Source material: blood. This sequence was found in a man aged 65 to 79 in good health. The V and J genes are TRBV5-1 and TRBJ2-5; D gene ambiguous. The CDR3 loop reads CASSGEWETQYF. CDR3 DNA sequence: TGCGCCAGCAGCGGAGAGTGGGAGACCCAGTACTTC.